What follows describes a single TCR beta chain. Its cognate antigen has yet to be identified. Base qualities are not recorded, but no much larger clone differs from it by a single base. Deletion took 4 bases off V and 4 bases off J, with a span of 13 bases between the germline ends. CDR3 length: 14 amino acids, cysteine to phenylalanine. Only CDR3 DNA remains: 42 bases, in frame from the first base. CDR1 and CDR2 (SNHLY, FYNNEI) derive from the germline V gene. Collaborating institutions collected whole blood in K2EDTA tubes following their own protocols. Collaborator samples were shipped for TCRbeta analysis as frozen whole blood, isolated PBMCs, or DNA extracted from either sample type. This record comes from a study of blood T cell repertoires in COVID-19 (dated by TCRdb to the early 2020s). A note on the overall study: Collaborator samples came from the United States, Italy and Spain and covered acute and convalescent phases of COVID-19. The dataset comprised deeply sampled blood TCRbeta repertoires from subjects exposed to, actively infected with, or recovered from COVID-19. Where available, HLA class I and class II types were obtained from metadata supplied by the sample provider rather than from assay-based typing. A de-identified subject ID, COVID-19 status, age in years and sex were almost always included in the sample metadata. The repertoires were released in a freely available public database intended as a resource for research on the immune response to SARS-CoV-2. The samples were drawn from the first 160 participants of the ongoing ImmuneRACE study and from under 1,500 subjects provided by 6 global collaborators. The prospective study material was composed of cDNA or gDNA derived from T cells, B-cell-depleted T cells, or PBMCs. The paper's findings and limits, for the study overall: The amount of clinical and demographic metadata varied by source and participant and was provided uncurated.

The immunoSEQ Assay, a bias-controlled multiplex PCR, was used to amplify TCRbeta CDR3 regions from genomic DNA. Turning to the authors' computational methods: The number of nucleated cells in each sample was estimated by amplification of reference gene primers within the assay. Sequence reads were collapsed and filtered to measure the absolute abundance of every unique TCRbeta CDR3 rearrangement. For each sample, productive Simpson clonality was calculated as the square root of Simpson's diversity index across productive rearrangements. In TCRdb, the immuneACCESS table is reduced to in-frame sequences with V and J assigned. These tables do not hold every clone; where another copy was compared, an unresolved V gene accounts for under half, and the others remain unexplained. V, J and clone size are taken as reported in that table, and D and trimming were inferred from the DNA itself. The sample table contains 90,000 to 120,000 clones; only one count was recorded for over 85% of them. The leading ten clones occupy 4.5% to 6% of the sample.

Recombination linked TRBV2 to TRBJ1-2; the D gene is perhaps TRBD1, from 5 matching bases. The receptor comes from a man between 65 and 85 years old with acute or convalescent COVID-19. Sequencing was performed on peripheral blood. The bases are TGTGCCAGCAGTGCCTCCGCCAGGGCCTATGGCTACACCTTC. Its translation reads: CASSASARAYGYTF.